Listed here are 8 T cell receptor beta chains from one sample, sequenced in a study of PD-L1 blockade in urothelial cancer. Produced via immunoSEQ multiplex PCR; TCRdb's table is partial and in-frame only. Altogether roughly 40,000 clones are present, more than 80% being singletons, with the ten largest covering 7.3%. The time point was: peripheral blood 6 weeks after treatment start. Specimen: PBMCs, collected around atezolizumab (anti-PD-L1) treatment. These receptors came from a man between 65 and 85 years old with urothelial cancer.

The chain employs TRBV9 and TRBJ2-5; the D gene is possibly TRBD2 (6 bases). V lost 0 bases and J lost 7, with 10 bases in between. This CDR3 region has 13 residues. CDR1 SGDLS and CDR2 YYNGEE come from the germline V gene. The CDR3 bases are TGTGCCAGCAGCGTAGAGAGTAGCGGGACCCAGTACTTC. It encodes CASSVESSGTQYF.

The chain combines TRBV7-9 with TRBJ2-3, with D maybe TRBD1 (5 bases). Deletions cut 10 bases from V and 5 bases from J, with 22 bases between. The CDR3 totals 15 residues. The germline V gene encodes CDR1 SEHNR and CDR2 FQNEAQ (reference sequence). DNA for the CDR3: TGTGCCACCTCGCATCCTCTACGGACAAAAGATACGCAGTATTTT. Its protein product is CATSHPLRTKDTQYF.

The genes are TRBV27 and TRBJ2-1, with D possibly matching TRBD1 (6 bases). CDR3 length equals 13 residues. The germline V and J ends were trimmed by 6 bases and 5 bases, with 11 bases remaining between them. The V gene's germline CDR1 is MNHEY and CDR2 SMNVEV (reference sequence). The CDR3 bases are TGTGCCAGCAGGCGGTCAGGGGACAATGAGCAGTTCTTC. It is translated as CASRRSGDNEQFF.

The rearrangement joins TRBV6-1 to TRBJ2-6; maybe TRBD1 (6 bases). Trimming left V 6 bases short and J 4 bases short, with 13 bases between. Germline lookup yields CDR1 MNHNS and CDR2 SASEGT. The CDR3 is made up of 15 amino acids. The CDR3 region has the DNA TGTGCCAGCAGCCAACAGGGCCTCGGGGCCAACGTCCTGACTTTC. Translated, it gives CASSQQGLGANVLTF.

This chain joins TRBV11-2 and TRBJ2-4, with unresolved D. CDR3 length equals 17 residues. CDR1 SGHAT and CDR2 FQNNGV come from the germline V gene. Trimming stripped 1 base from V and 0 bases from J, with 13 bases between. The CDR3 loop reads CASSLASVFVAKNIQYF. The CDR3, as DNA: TGTGCCAGCAGCTTAGCCTCTGTTTTTGTAGCCAAAAACATTCAGTACTTC.

Only one count was recorded for this clone. This chain links TRBV2 with TRBJ2-1; 12 bases are shared with TRBD2. The V and J ends lost 6 bases and 7 bases, in that order; junction bases with no gene match: 10. The CDR3 spans 16 residues. Germline V gives CDR1 SNHLY, CDR2 FYNNEI. The CDR3 DNA follows: TGTGCCAGCAGCGATCGACTAGCGGGAGTTGGGAATGAGCAGTTCTTC. Its protein is CASSDRLAGVGNEQFF.

The J gene is TRBJ1-2, the V gene TRBV6-1, with unresolved D. The CDR3 loop spans 13 amino acids. Germline lookup yields CDR1 MNHNS and CDR2 SASEGT. Trimming removed 4 bases from V and 2 bases from J, with 8 bases in between. CDR3 loop: CASSVSENYGYTF. The CDR3 region has the DNA TGTGCCAGCAGTGTTTCCGAGAACTATGGCTACACCTTC.

The chain couples TRBV10-3 to TRBJ2-7; 7 bases agree with TRBD2. Per the germline V gene, CDR1 is ENHRY and CDR2 is SYGVKD. The CDR3 runs to 13 residues. The J segment lost 3 bases and the V segment lost 9 bases, leaving 8 bases of the junction unmatched. The CDR3 DNA is TGTGCCATTCAGCGGGATCTAGGCTACGAGCAGTACTTC. Translation: CAIQRDLGYEQYF.